These T cell receptor beta chains were read from a single sample in a study of blood T cell repertoires in COVID-19. The assay was immunoSEQ multiplex PCR, and TCRdb's table has in-frame clones only and misses some. The profile shows 90,000 to 110,000 clones, 80% to 85% of them singletons. The sample consisted of peripheral blood. Receptors were obtained from an elderly woman with acute or convalescent COVID-19. Each CDR3 is given with its conserved first and last residue. Size values are once, few and many counts, or a class for expanded clones, and some rows have none.

length: 13
size: .
V: TRBV3-1/TRBV3-2
CDR3: CASSRTSKETQYF

length: 16
size: .
V: TRBV5-6
CDR3: CASSAAPGLAQETQYF

length: 13
size: .
V: TRBV27
CDR3: CASSPRGVNTIYF

length: 14
size: .
V: TRBV7-6
CDR3: CASSSGLAGGELFF

length: 14
size: .
V: TRBV5-1
CDR3: CASSLGQGNEKLFF

length: 15
size: .
V: TRBV5-6
CDR3: CASSFWGRNPGELFF

length: 15
size: once
V: TRBV6-2/TRBV6-3
CDR3: CASSYRLAGETEQFF

length: 13
size: once
V: TRBV27
CDR3: CASSSSGHPGYTF

length: 15
size: .
V: TRBV6-1
CDR3: CASSEREGGWDEQYF

length: 15
size: .
V: TRBV18
CDR3: CASSLNRGGGTEAFF

length: 14
size: .
V: TRBV7-9
CDR3: CASSRAGEVETQYF

length: 13
size: once
V: TRBV18
CDR3: CASSIDSNQPQHF

length: 15
size: few
V: TRBV12-5
CDR3: CASGSSDSYNSPLHF

length: 14
size: once
V: TRBV5-4
CDR3: CASSLGAGNTEAFF

length: 11
size: .
V: TRBV28
CDR3: CAGGGITEAFF

length: 14
size: .
V: TRBV29-1
CDR3: CSVGGGGVNTEAFF

length: 14
size: .
V: TRBV10-2
CDR3: CASSRDINPGGYTF

length: 14
size: .
V: TRBV6-4
CDR3: CASSGTLDSNEQFF

length: 15
size: .
V: TRBV11-3
CDR3: CASSLVASSTDTQYF

length: 14
size: .
V: TRBV6-5
CDR3: CASSYGRANYGYTF

length: 14
size: .
V: TRBV28
CDR3: CAIKPTGGGDEQYF

length: 12
size: .
V: TRBV12-3/TRBV12-4
CDR3: CASSYEVYGYTF

length: 13
size: .
V: TRBV6-4
CDR3: CASSDSLNSPLHF

length: 15
size: few
V: TRBV5-4
CDR3: CASSLWRGDTGELFF

length: 15
size: .
V: TRBV28
CDR3: CASSLLGTDDYSLFF

length: 14
size: .
V: TRBV10-3
CDR3: CAIRPQQDIYGYTF

length: 14
size: .
V: TRBV19
CDR3: CASSVDRANNEQFF

length: 12
size: .
V: TRBV25-1
CDR3: CASSEYRETQYF

length: 13
size: .
V: TRBV6-2/TRBV6-3
CDR3: CASSYRGGQPQHF

length: 15
size: .
V: TRBV3-1/TRBV3-2
CDR3: CASSQIGTGGGEQFF

length: 11
size: .
V: TRBV6-5
CDR3: CATGQGASAFF

length: 15
size: once
V: TRBV4-1
CDR3: CASSQDGNSYNEQFF

length: 16
size: .
V: TRBV4-1
CDR3: CASSQDATGGAQPQHF

length: 13
size: .
V: TRBV7-2
CDR3: CASSPRDRAEAFF

length: 16
size: .
V: TRBV19
CDR3: CASRQTGAGANEKLFF

length: 18
size: .
V: TRBV3-1/TRBV3-2
CDR3: CASSQARQGRSNTGELFF